This T cell receptor beta chain was obtained from a study of shared clonotypes between healthy human individuals. Measured with immunoSEQ multiplex PCR; TCRdb has only the in-frame clones, and not every one. The sample contains roughly 1,000,000 clones, approximately 80% of which appear only once. For this clone: Its matching antigen is unknown.

The study enrolled healthy HIV-negative adults without recent acute infections or vaccinations as donors. CDR1 and CDR2 (germline): SQVTM, ANQGSEA. The V segment lost 0 bases and the J segment 4 bases; nucleotides outside the gene matches: 8. The CDR3 has 17 residues. Overall study findings and caveats: Non-shared clonotypes were found to have lower generation probabilities than the clonotypes that were shared by all four of the sorted-subset donors.

Material for sequencing was memory CD4+ T cells from PBMCs. Described subset: CD45RA-negative fraction. The source is a man younger than 35 in good health. Some clones in this sample may be carry-over from other donors' samples. This rearrangement joins TRBV29-1 to TRBJ2-1; 11 bases line up with TRBD1. The CDR3 spells CSVEDRVGTGGYNEQFF. CDR3 DNA sequence: TGCAGCGTTGAAGATCGGGTTGGGACAGGGGGTTACAATGAGCAGTTCTTC.